This T cell receptor (beta chain) originates from a study of cytomegalovirus exposure and HLA in healthy donors. Germline-derived CDR1 and CDR2 are SGHTA and FQGNSA. The CDR3 contains 14 residues. The ends lost 6 bases at V and 6 bases at J; junction bases unmatched: 6. With 60 Vbeta and 13 Jbeta primers, the PCR was carried out. TCRdb's copy holds only in-frame clones and misses some; the assay was immunoSEQ multiplex PCR. Of approximately 100,000 clones in the sample, more than 60% are singletons; the top ten hold 6.1%. The receptor was derived from a woman in her 50s in good health and CMV-seropositive. Sequenced material: PBMCs. The V gene is TRBV7-2, the J gene TRBJ1-4; 8 bases agree with TRBD1. CDR3 sequence reads: CASRPGQVDEKLFF. CDR3 nucleotide sequence: TGTGCCAGCAGGCCGGGACAGGTGGATGAAAAACTGTTTTTT.